A selection of T cell receptor beta chains follows, all from one sample in a study of T-cell memory formation after mild COVID-19. TCRdb itself ran the 5' RACE reads through MiXCR, one entry per CDR3 protein. The sample has a few hundred thousand distinct CDR3 sequences, 20% to 30% seen once. Sample: PBMCs or a T cell subset sorted from them (not recorded which). These TCRs come from an adult woman who had mild COVID-19 (a few samples of this study predate the infection). Cell type and time point are not known. Both conserved end residues are part of each CDR3. D genes are given only for firm matches. Clone size is given for some rows only: seen once, a few or many times, or a class if the clone is expanded.

v_call	clone_size	d_call	j_call	cdr3_aa	cdr3_nt
TRBV7-9	-	TRBD2	TRBJ2-7	CASSYSGESSSYYEQYF	TGTGCCAGCAGCTATAGCGGGGAGTCCTCGAGCTACTACGAGCAGTACTTC
TRBV5-6	-	-	TRBJ2-3	CASSLVFGSFPTDTQYF	TGTGCCAGCAGCTTGGTTTTCGGCTCTTTTCCCACAGATACGCAGTATTTT
TRBV3-1	many	-	TRBJ1-1	CASSHTSYRDLRNTEAFF	TGTGCCAGCAGCCATACGTCGTACAGGGATCTTCGCAACACTGAAGCTTTCTTT
TRBV4-2	few	-	TRBJ2-3	CASSQVLGLINRDTQYF	TGTGCCAGCAGCCAAGTCCTGGGACTTATTAACCGCGATACGCAGTATTTT
TRBV5-1	few	-	TRBJ2-2	CASSTARAGTGELFF	TGCGCCAGCAGCACGGCGAGGGCGGGAACCGGGGAGCTGTTTTTT
TRBV4-1	-	-	TRBJ1-1	CASSQDFARLNTEAFF	TGCGCCAGCAGCCAAGATTTTGCCAGACTGAACACTGAAGCTTTCTTT
TRBV20-1	-	-	TRBJ2-2	CSARPGTLNTGELFF	TGCAGTGCTAGACCCGGGACACTGAACACCGGGGAGCTGTTTTTT
TRBV5-1	few	-	TRBJ1-4	CASTLGDSPNEKLFF	TGCGCCAGCACCTTGGGGGACTCGCCTAATGAAAAACTGTTTTTT
TRBV7-2	-	-	TRBJ1-3	CASSVLTGSGNTIYF	TGTGCCAGCAGCGTCCTGACAGGCTCTGGAAACACCATATATTTT
TRBV6-5	few	TRBD2	TRBJ2-1	CASSSRLAGGNEQFF	TGTGCCAGCAGCTCTAGACTAGCGGGGGGGAATGAGCAGTTCTTC
TRBV20-1	-	TRBD2	TRBJ2-1	CSARDPVAGASPFF	TGCAGTGCTAGAGATCCGGTAGCGGGAGCCTCCCCGTTCTTC
TRBV5-5	-	TRBD2	TRBJ2-5	CASGGLAIQETQYF	TGTGCCAGCGGGGGACTAGCGATCCAAGAGACCCAGTACTTC
TRBV20-1	few	TRBD1	TRBJ1-2	CSALGQGGFDYGYTF	TGCAGTGCTTTGGGACAGGGAGGATTCGACTATGGCTACACCTTC
TRBV7-9	-	TRBD1	TRBJ1-2	CASSFLFGTDTNYGYTF	TGTGCCAGCAGCTTCCTCTTCGGGACAGATACTAACTATGGCTACACCTTC
TRBV12-3/TRBV12-4	-	-	TRBJ1-5	CASVLGVGNQPQHF	TGTGCCAGCGTCCTGGGGGTAGGCAATCAGCCCCAGCATTTT
TRBV12-3/TRBV12-4	few	TRBD2	TRBJ2-5	CATGLAGRGFETQYF	TGTGCCACCGGACTAGCAGGAAGGGGGTTTGAGACCCAGTACTTC
TRBV20-1	-	-	TRBJ2-5	CSAQGLARQETQYF	TGCAGTGCTCAAGGGCTAGCGAGGCAAGAGACCCAGTACTTC
TRBV6-2/TRBV6-3	few	-	TRBJ2-1	CASSYGGPTYNEQFF	TGTGCCAGCAGTTACGGGGGCCCAACCTACAATGAGCAGTTCTTC
TRBV5-4	-	-	TRBJ2-2	CASSLAGRLAGELFF	TGTGCCAGCAGCTTGGCGGGCAGGTTGGCCGGGGAGCTGTTTTTT
TRBV4-1	-	TRBD1	TRBJ1-2	CASSQGGETGIYGYTF	TGCGCCAGCAGCCAAGGTGGGGAGACAGGGATCTATGGCTACACCTTC
TRBV20-1	few	-	TRBJ1-4	CSAREVAKREEKLFF	TGCAGTGCTAGAGAGGTGGCAAAGAGGGAAGAAAAACTGTTTTTT
TRBV30	-	-	TRBJ2-3	CAWSVGGDTQYF	TGTGCCTGGAGTGTAGGGGGAGATACGCAGTATTTT
TRBV24-1	-	TRBD2	TRBJ2-1	CATSGAGAGVSYNEQFF	TGTGCCACCAGTGGGGCGGGAGCAGGTGTTTCCTACAATGAGCAGTTCTTC
TRBV3-1	-	-	TRBJ1-5	CASSPEGNQPQHF	TGTGCCAGCAGCCCTGAGGGCAATCAGCCCCAGCATTTT
TRBV2	few	-	TRBJ2-5	CATSGVETQYF	TGTGCCACCTCAGGGGTAGAGACCCAGTACTTC
TRBV29-1	few	-	TRBJ1-1	CSVVEGAEAFF	TGCAGCGTTGTTGAGGGGGCTGAAGCTTTCTTT
TRBV7-2	-	TRBD1	TRBJ1-5	CASSLGQGADQPQHF	TGTGCCAGCAGCTTGGGACAGGGGGCGGATCAGCCCCAGCATTTT
TRBV28	-	-	TRBJ2-7	CAVRSSYEQYF	TGTGCCGTCAGGAGCTCCTACGAGCAGTACTTC
TRBV12-3/TRBV12-4	few	TRBD2	TRBJ2-1	CASSGLENEQFF	TGTGCCAGCAGTGGACTAGAAAATGAGCAGTTCTTC
TRBV7-7	-	-	TRBJ2-5	CASSPTRPSGYGQETQYF	TGTGCTAGCAGCCCTACCAGACCGTCGGGTTACGGACAAGAGACCCAGTACTTC
TRBV12-3/TRBV12-4	-	TRBD2	TRBJ2-2	CASSDGTSGTPDTGELFF	TGTGCCAGCAGTGACGGGACTAGCGGGACCCCGGACACCGGGGAGCTGTTTTTT
TRBV4-1	few	-	TRBJ1-6	CASSQDTPNSPLHF	TGCGCCAGCAGCCAGGACACTCCGAATTCACCCCTCCACTTT
TRBV6-5	-	TRBD2	TRBJ2-7	CASSRTSGIRSYEQYF	TGTGCCAGCAGCAGGACTAGCGGGATAAGGTCCTACGAGCAGTACTTC
TRBV20-1	few	-	TRBJ1-2	CSASRGPARGYTF	TGCAGTGCTAGTCGGGGGCCCGCCCGTGGCTACACCTTC
TRBV7-8	-	TRBD1	TRBJ1-2	CASSPGQGNGYTF	TGTGCCAGCAGCCCGGGACAGGGGAATGGCTACACCTTC